This T cell receptor (beta chain) stems from a study of T-cell reconstitution after alpha-beta-depleted transplantation in children. Study-wide results and caveats: Where alpha-beta T cells came from about two months after transplant was reportedly several hundred expanded graft clones. Surviving recipient T cells and intrathymic progenitors accounted for some patients' high TCRbeta diversity at day 60. T-cell counts and diversity at one year post-transplant came mainly from newly produced T cells.

This clonotype was counted ten times or more. Its antigen is unknown. Trimming cost V 5 bases and J 3 bases; bases outside gene matches: 6. This CDR3 is built from 14 residues. Looked up from germline, CDR1 is KGHSY and CDR2 is FQNENV. The authors prepared the TCRbeta library with unique molecular identifiers. TCRdb processed the PCR reads anew with MiXCR; each CDR3 protein has one entry. The table records hundreds of thousands of distinct CDR3 sequences, 11% of them present only once. This TCR was recovered from a child younger than two with acute myeloid leukemia, due to receive a stem cell transplant. V and J are TRBV16 and TRBJ2-5, with 7 bases that match TRBD2. The sample in question was PBMCs, obtained before TCRalphabeta/CD19-depleted stem cell transplant. The CDR3 here is CASSSRAGEETQYF. CDR3 in DNA: TGTGCCAGCAGCTCCAGGGCGGGAGAAGAGACCCAGTACTTC.